The clone carrying this T cell receptor beta chain was observed a few times. Antigen specificity is unknown. This record belongs to a study of blood T cells in healthy people across ages. Regarding the study as a whole: Unsorted PBMCs ruled out conclusive naive versus antigen-experienced comparison.

A second PCR of 7 to 11 cycles used a sample-barcoded 5' primer and a J-beta primer mix. Each sample yielded at least 3 million CDR3-containing paired-end reads. One entry per CDR3 protein, called by TCRdb with MiXCR from the 5' RACE reads. This repertoire shows 600,000 or so distinct CDR3 sequences, under 30% found once; its top ten account for 15% to 19%. V was shortened by 4 bases and J by 9 bases, with 15 bases between the two germline ends. Germline CDR1 SEHNR, CDR2 FQNEAQ (reference sequence). The CDR3 runs 14 residues. Staff drew approximately 9.7 milliliters of peripheral blood from each donor.

The sample was blood. This clonotype was obtained from a woman at least 80 years old in good health. The chain employs TRBV7-9 and TRBJ1-4; D is perhaps TRBD1 (5 bases). DNA of the CDR3: TGTGCCAGCAGCTCGCAGGGTCCCTTTAAAAAACTGTTTTTT. Residues: CASSSQGPFKKLFF.